This entry lists 20 T cell receptor beta chains sequenced from one sample in a study of blood T cell repertoires in COVID-19. This table comes from immunoSEQ multiplex PCR, and its TCRdb copy is limited to in-frame clones, with some not included. The sample includes roughly 140,000 clones, approximately 86% seen only once; the top ten take about 4.2%. Sequenced input: peripheral blood. All receptors come from a woman aged 55-75 years with active or convalescent COVID-19.

The chain couples TRBV7-2 to TRBJ1-1, with D maybe TRBD1 (6 bases). Per the germline V gene, CDR1 is SGHTA and CDR2 is FQGNSA. Trimming left V 4 bases short and J 1 base short, with 10 bases between. The CDR3 length is 14 residues. CDR3: CASSSGTTNTEAFF. The DNA for the CDR3 is TGTGCCAGCAGCTCCGGGACAACGAACACTGAAGCTTTCTTT. The full variable domain, with the rest looked up from reference TRBV7-2 and TRBJ1-1, is GAGVSQSPSNKVTEKGKDVELRCDPISGHTALYWYRQSLGQGLEFLIYFQGNSAPDKSGLPSDRFSAERTGGSVSTLTIQRTQQEDSAVYLCASSSGTTNTEAFFGQGTRLTVV.

The chain links TRBV4-1 to TRBJ2-5; TRBD2 might be the D (7 bases). Germline V gene sequence: CDR1 MGHRA, CDR2 YSYEKL. Deletions cut 1 base from V and 4 bases from J, with 16 bases between. This CDR3 spans 16 amino acids. The CDR3 here is CASSQGYGGAAETQYF. For the CDR3, the DNA is TGCGCCAGCAGCCAAGGTTATGGGGGGGCCGCAGAGACCCAGTACTTC.

The V gene is TRBV3-1 (or the pseudogene TRBV3-2), the J gene TRBJ1-1; D is perhaps TRBD1 (5 bases). Germline loops: CDR1 LGHDT, CDR2 YNNKEL (reference sequence). The CDR3 consists of 15 residues. The ends were cut back, 4 bases at V and 4 bases at J, with 16 bases in the middle. This CDR3 is CASSPGGGLGTEAFF. The DNA for the CDR3 is TGTGCCAGCAGCCCCGGGGGGGGATTGGGCACTGAAGCTTTCTTT.

Worth noting for this clone: One junction end does not reproduce the germline sequence, and a read error may be involved. V is TRBV19 and J is TRBJ2-1, with TRBD1 identical over 8 bases. The germline gives CDR1 LNHDA, CDR2 SQIVND (reference sequence). CDR3 length: 13 amino acids. The CDR3 DNA is TGTGCCAGTAGTCGAGGAGAGGGCAGGGGGCTTCTCTTC. Translation gives CASSRGEGRGLLF.

J is TRBJ1-1 and V is TRBV19; D gene uncertain. Trimming left V 7 bases short and J 0 bases short, with 15 bases between. The CDR3 spans 15 residues. The V gene's germline CDR1 is LNHDA and CDR2 SQIVND (reference sequence). CDR3: CASTGGTLMNTEAFF. In DNA form, the CDR3 reads TGTGCCAGTACCGGAGGAACACTCATGAACACTGAAGCTTTCTTT.

The genes are TRBV18 and TRBJ1-1; D gene ambiguous. This CDR3 comprises 13 residues. V was shortened by 10 bases and J by 6 bases, with 18 bases between the two germline ends. Germline CDR1 KGHSH, CDR2 LQKENI. CDR3 coding DNA: TGTGCCACCTCGCCGGGTGCACCCTCTGAAGCTTTCTTT. It translates to CATSPGAPSEAFF.

This sequence joins TRBV10-3 and TRBJ2-3, with TRBD2 matching 9 bases. V gave up 10 bases and J gave up 4 bases; unmatched junction bases: 15. This CDR3 has 16 residues. Germline CDR1 is ENHRY and CDR2 is SYGVKD. CDR3: CATNWEWIAGADTQYF. In DNA form, the CDR3 reads TGTGCCACCAATTGGGAATGGATAGCGGGGGCAGATACGCAGTATTTT.

The V and J genes are TRBV18 and TRBJ1-3; unclear D gene. The CDR3 runs to 16 residues. Trimming stripped 3 bases from V and 1 base from J, with 13 bases between. Germline-derived CDR1 and CDR2 are KGHSH and LQKENI. CDR3 sequence: CASSPGLVHSGNTIYF. The CDR3 nucleotides read TGTGCCAGCTCACCTGGTTTAGTCCATTCTGGAAACACCATATATTTT.

The chain combines TRBV9 with TRBJ2-5; a weak D match, TRBD2 (6 bases). Between the trimmed V and J ends, which lost 1 base and 4 bases, there was a span of 17 bases. The CDR3 contains 16 residues. The germline gives CDR1 SGDLS, CDR2 YYNGEE. The CDR3 DNA follows: TGTGCCAGCAGCGTAACGGGGGTCGGGATTGGAGAGACCCAGTACTTC. It translates to CASSVTGVGIGETQYF.

The chain couples TRBV10-1 to TRBJ1-3; TRBD1 is a possible D gene (5 bases). Germline values: CDR1 WNHNN, CDR2 SYGVQD (reference sequence). There are 13 residues in the CDR3. Trimming took 4 bases from V and 2 from J, leaving 6 bases between them. The CDR3 sequence: CASSGQPGNTIYF. The CDR3 DNA reads TGCGCCAGCAGTGGACAGCCTGGAAACACCATATATTTT.

The CDR3 DNA follows: TGTGCCAGTAGATTTTCGGGGGTCGATGGCTACACCTTC. The encoded protein is CASRFSGVDGYTF. The genes are TRBV19 and TRBJ1-2, with TRBD1 as a possible D gene (5 bases). V was trimmed by 6 bases and J by 6 bases, leaving 14 bases between them. The CDR3 has 13 residues. Germline V gives CDR1 LNHDA, CDR2 SQIVND (reference sequence).

The chain employs TRBV11-2 and TRBJ1-2, with D possibly TRBD1 on 6 matching bases. V gave up 4 bases and J gave up 0 bases, with 21 bases separating them. The germline V gene has CDR1 SGHAT and CDR2 FQNNGV. CDR3 length: 18 residues. For the CDR3, the DNA is TGTGCCAGCAGCTCCTCGACCCAGGGGCTGCCGACTAACTATGGCTACACCTTC. Its translation: CASSSSTQGLPTNYGYTF.

In its sample, this clone was seen a few times. The chain employs TRBV7-2 and TRBJ1-2; maybe TRBD1 (6 bases). The CDR3 length is 13 residues. Germline CDR1 SGHTA, CDR2 FQGNSA. The V end lost 6 bases, the J end lost 2 bases, and 10 bases lay between the germline ends. CDR3: CASSPDSNYGYTF. DNA for the CDR3: TGTGCCAGCAGTCCGGACAGCAACTATGGCTACACCTTC.

The CDR3 region has the DNA TGTGCCAGCAGTTCGCGGCCGAATACGCAGTATTTT. Amino acid sequence: CASSSRPNTQYF. The V gene is TRBV12-3 or TRBV12-4, the J gene TRBJ2-3; D is unresolved. Trimming removed 4 bases from V and 7 bases from J, with 9 bases in between. The CDR3 is 12 residues long.

V gene TRBV7-2 combines with J gene TRBJ1-1; 8 bases match TRBD1. Trimming at V came to 5 bases and at J to 9 bases, leaving 5 bases not matched to a gene. The CDR3 is made up of 12 amino acids. The germline V gene has CDR1 SGHTA and CDR2 FQGNSA. For the CDR3, the DNA is TGTGCCAGCAGCCCAGACAGGGGTAAAGCTTTCTTT. Its protein product is CASSPDRGKAFF.

V and J are TRBV12-3 or TRBV12-4 and TRBJ2-7, with 7 bases lining up with TRBD1. V lost 6 bases, J lost 3 bases, and 5 bases stayed unmatched. The CDR3 extends over 13 amino acids. CDR3 in amino acids: CASSLGQYYEQYF. CDR3 nucleotide sequence: TGTGCCAGCAGCTTGGGACAGTACTACGAGCAGTACTTC.

V and J are TRBV29-1 and TRBJ1-1; TRBD1 is a possible D gene (6 bases). The germline V gene encodes CDR1 SQVTM and CDR2 ANQGSEA. The V gene lost 6 bases and the J gene lost 1 base, with 12 bases spanning the gap. The CDR3 is 13 residues long. The CDR3 bases are TGCAGCGTCGACCAGGGGTGGAACACTGAAGCTTTCTTT. This sequence encodes CSVDQGWNTEAFF.

This chain connects TRBV27 to TRBJ1-1, with 11 nucleotides matching TRBD1. J lost 4 bases, V lost 3 bases, and 1 base had no gene match. The CDR3 totals 14 residues. CDR1 is MNHEY, CDR2 SMNVEV, per germline (reference sequence). The CDR3 sequence: CASSFGTGGTEAFF. The DNA of the CDR3 is TGTGCCAGCAGTTTTGGGACAGGGGGCACTGAAGCTTTCTTT.

The chain uses TRBV6-5 and TRBJ1-6; D gene uncertain. V was cut by 0 bases and J by 7 bases, with 10 bases left in between. CDR1 is MNHEY, CDR2 SVGAGI, per germline. The CDR3 has 15 residues. CDR3 sequence (DNA): TGTGCCAGCAGTTACTCGTCACAGTGGAATTCACCCCTCCACTTT. Translated: CASSYSSQWNSPLHF.

This clone appeared once. The rearrangement links TRBV6-5 to TRBJ1-5, with D tentatively TRBD1 (5 bases). Germline-derived CDR1 and CDR2 are MNHEY and SVGAGI. The CDR3 consists of 14 residues. V was pared by 5 bases and J by 7 bases, with 15 bases between. The CDR3 loop is CASSPLGEVQPQHF. The CDR3, as DNA: TGTGCCAGCAGTCCTCTGGGGGAGGTGCAGCCCCAGCATTTT.